This T cell receptor (beta chain) was profiled in a study of blood T cell repertoires in COVID-19. Study-wide background: Samples of COVID-19 (acute and convalescent) were obtained from the United States, Italy and Spain.

In the original workflow: Estimated nucleated cell counts came from reference gene primer amplification. Sequencing was performed with immunoSEQ multiplex PCR; in TCRdb, only in-frame clones are kept and a portion is missing. That table is the source of V, J and clone size, and D and trimming were worked out from the DNA. The table has approximately 120,000 clones, approximately 85% seen once. This clone was seen only once. Seattle patient enrollment occurred during active infection, with longitudinal follow-up thereafter. This CDR3 region has 13 residues. V lost 0 bases and J 13 bases, leaving 14 bases between the germline ends. From germline, CDR1 is LGHNA and CDR2 YSLEER.

The rearrangement links TRBV4-3 to TRBJ2-3, with TRBD1 as a possible D gene (7 bases). The sequencing sample was made of peripheral blood. This receptor was taken from an elderly woman with COVID-19, enrolled during active disease. The CDR3 DNA reads as TGCGCCAGCAGCCAAGAGGTCCAGGGGGGAGAGTATTTT. This encodes CASSQEVQGGEYF.